One and the same sample provided the 26 T cell receptor beta chains below, sequenced in a study of T cells in Graves' hyperthyroidism and ophthalmopathy. It was RNA transcripts that yielded the amplified TCR beta CDR3 regions. An initial round of RT-PCR targeting the TCR CDR3 relied on the HTBI primer set. TCRdb re-derived calls from the multiplex PCR reads in MiXCR, one entry per CDR3 protein. The profile shows some 650,000 distinct CDR3 sequences, roughly a sixth of them singletons. The sample was blood. The receptor source for this set is a woman in her 40s with Graves' ophthalmopathy.

This clonotype has just a few counts. This chain links TRBV3-1 with TRBJ2-2; D is undetermined. Germline V gene data show CDR1 as LGHDT and CDR2 as YNNKEL (reference sequence). V was pared by 0 bases and J by 4 bases, with 6 bases between. The CDR3 is made up of 14 amino acids. The CDR3 DNA reads TGTGCCAGCAGCCAAGATACAAGCACCGGGGAGCTGTTTTTT. Its protein is CASSQDTSTGELFF.

This clonotype was seen only a few times. This sequence joins TRBV2 and TRBJ2-2; 8 nucleotides align to TRBD2. The CDR3 consists of 23 residues. The ends lost 6 bases at V and 0 bases at J; junction bases unmatched: 27. Germline CDR1 and CDR2: SNHLY and FYNNEI. The CDR3 nucleotides are TGTGCCAGCAGATCCACCCTGACACCGAACTTTAGCGGGAAATATCCGAACACCGGGGAGCTGTTTTTT. Translating it yields CASRSTLTPNFSGKYPNTGELFF.

V is TRBV29-1 and J is TRBJ2-2, with 10 nucleotides matching TRBD2. The CDR3 consists of 14 residues. With 7 bases clipped from V and 0 bases from J, the junction kept 2 bases outside the gene matches. The germline V gene has CDR1 SQVTM and CDR2 ANQGSEA. The CDR3 bases are TGCAGCGCCGGACTAGCGGCGAACACCGGGGAGCTGTTTTTT. Translated: CSAGLAANTGELFF.

The chain couples TRBV3-1 to TRBJ1-1; the D gene is possibly TRBD1 (5 bases). Trimming cost V 3 bases and J 5 bases, with 13 bases left between them. Germline assignment: CDR1 LGHDT and CDR2 YNNKEL (reference sequence). The length of the CDR3 is 14 residues. The CDR3, as DNA: TGTGCCAGCAGCCAGGGGGGTCTCAGGACTGAAGCTTTCTTT. Translation gives CASSQGGLRTEAFF.

This clonotype was detected many times. The chain uses TRBV5-1 and TRBJ2-1, with TRBD1 identical over 9 bases. Germline CDR1 SGHRS, CDR2 YFSETQ. Trimming cost V 2 bases and J 5 bases; bases outside gene matches: 11. The CDR3 has 17 amino acids. CDR3 sequence (DNA): TGCGCCAGCAGCTTCAAAGGTCCGAGACAGGGGGACAATGAGCAGTTCTTC. Protein sequence: CASSFKGPRQGDNEQFF.

This clonotype was counted a few times. This rearrangement joins TRBV5-6 to TRBJ2-2; possibly TRBD1 or TRBD2 for D (5 bases each). The CDR3 sequence is 15 residues long. The V end lost 5 bases, the J end lost 2 bases, and 13 bases lay between the germline ends. Germline V gene sequence: CDR1 SGHDT, CDR2 YYEEEE. For the CDR3, the DNA is TGTGCCAGCAGTTGGGGGACGGTTAACACCGGGGAGCTGTTTTTT. It encodes CASSWGTVNTGELFF. Filled out from reference TRBV5-6 and TRBJ2-2, the complete variable domain reads DAGVTQSPTHLIKTRGQQVTLRCSPKSGHDTVSWYQQALGQGPQFIFQYYEEEERQRGNFPDRFSGHQFPNYSSELNVNALLLGDSALYLCASSWGTVNTGELFFGEGSRLTVL.

This clonotype was detected a few times. This rearrangement joins TRBV6-2 or TRBV6-3 to TRBJ2-3; D uncertain. Trimming took off 8 bases at V and 2 bases at J, with 14 bases between the two ends. The germline CDR1 and CDR2 sequences are MNHEY and SVGEGT. The CDR3 has 14 amino acids. CDR3 nucleotides: TGTGCCAGCCAAGTCCGACTTTTCACAGATACGCAGTATTTT. Residues: CASQVRLFTDTQYF.

This clonotype showed up many times. The rearrangement joins TRBV12-3 or TRBV12-4 to TRBJ2-7; 7 bases agree with TRBD1. The trim removed 6 bases at V and 3 bases at J, leaving 5 bases unmatched. This CDR3 contains 13 residues. CDR3 loop: CASRRQGNYEQYF. DNA of the CDR3: TGTGCCAGCAGAAGACAGGGTAACTACGAGCAGTACTTC.

The sample holds many counts of this clonotype. V usage is TRBV7-3 and J usage is TRBJ1-1; D unresolved. CDR1 is SGHTA, CDR2 FQGTGA, per germline. This CDR3 contains 13 residues. V gave up 6 bases and J gave up 5 bases, with 13 bases separating them. CDR3 DNA sequence: TGTGCCAGCAGAGAACAAGGAGGGACTGAAGCTTTCTTT. Translating it yields CASREQGGTEAFF.

The V gene is TRBV10-3, the J gene TRBJ1-5, with D uncertain. The CDR3 covers 13 residues. Germline CDR1 and CDR2: ENHRY and SYGVKD. The germline V and J ends were trimmed by 3 bases and 2 bases, with 5 bases remaining between them. CDR3 sequence reads: CAISEHRNQPQHF. CDR3 DNA sequence: TGTGCCATCAGTGAACATCGCAATCAGCCCCAGCATTTT.

The rearrangement links TRBV5-4 to TRBJ2-1; TRBD1 might be the D (5 bases). The CDR3 covers 15 residues. In germline, CDR1 is SGHNT, CDR2 YYREEE (reference sequence). V was clipped by 0 bases and J by 9 bases, with 16 bases between them. The CDR3 here is CASSLETVSGSEQFF. Written as DNA, the CDR3 is TGTGCCAGCAGCTTGGAGACAGTTTCCGGCAGTGAGCAGTTCTTC.

The chain couples TRBV2 to TRBJ2-1, with 7 bases fitting TRBD2. The V gene's germline CDR1 is SNHLY and CDR2 FYNNEI. Losses at the gene ends were 2 bases for V and 3 bases for J; bases not matched to a gene: 1. There are 14 residues in the CDR3. Written as DNA, the CDR3 is TGTGCCAGCAGTGAACGGGGGGACTACAATGAGCAGTTCTTC. This codes for CASSERGDYNEQFF.

This clonotype was seen a few times. V gene TRBV4-1 combines with J gene TRBJ2-5; unclear D gene. Germline V CDR1 and CDR2: MGHRA, YSYEKL. V was trimmed by 0 bases and J by 2 bases, leaving 16 bases between them. This CDR3 is built from 17 residues. In DNA form, the CDR3 reads TGCGCCAGCAGCCAAGATTCGTTGGCGGCCGGACAAGAGACCCAGTACTTC. Translation gives CASSQDSLAAGQETQYF.

Ten or more counts support this clonotype. V usage is TRBV11-2 and J usage is TRBJ1-6; D might be TRBD1 (6 bases). Germline V gene data show CDR1 as SGHAT and CDR2 as FQNNGV. The CDR3 totals 17 residues. V was cut by 4 bases and J by 7 bases, with 20 bases left in between. The CDR3 reads CASSSSPGGRGNSPLHF. DNA for the CDR3: TGTGCCAGCAGCTCCTCCCCGGGGGGAAGGGGGAATTCACCCCTCCACTTT.

This clonotype was picked up many times. The V and J genes are TRBV7-3 and TRBJ1-1, with a weak D call TRBD1 (5 bases). Trimming removed 5 bases at V and 7 bases at J, with 14 bases between. The CDR3 covers 13 residues. Germline lookup yields CDR1 SGHTA and CDR2 FQGTGA. The CDR3, as DNA: TGTGCCAGCAGCCCCGGTGCGGGGCTTGAAGCTTTCTTT. This codes for CASSPGAGLEAFF.

This clonotype was detected many times. The rearrangement joins TRBV14 to TRBJ2-3, with TRBD2 matching over 10 bases. The length of the CDR3 is 16 residues. J gave up 2 bases and V 4 bases, and 6 bases lay outside the gene matches. Germline V lookup: CDR1 SGHDN, CDR2 FVKESK. CDR3 bases: TGTGCCAGCAGCCCCTCGGGACTAGCGTTCACAGATACGCAGTATTTT. Its translation: CASSPSGLAFTDTQYF.

This clonotype has a count of ten or more. The J gene is TRBJ1-1, the V gene TRBV11-2, with D hard to call. Germline V gene lookup returns CDR1 SGHAT and CDR2 FQNNGV. The CDR3 has 12 residues. The V gene lost 5 bases and the J gene lost 6 bases, with 10 bases spanning the gap. CDR3 DNA sequence: TGTGCCAGCAGCGGGGAGGTGTCTGAAGCTTTCTTT. Protein product: CASSGEVSEAFF.

The CDR3 loop is CASSPGLALDTQYF. CDR3 bases: TGCGCCAGCAGCCCGGGACTAGCCCTAGATACGCAGTATTTT. The chain joins TRBV5-1 to TRBJ2-3; 9 nucleotides agree with TRBD2. V lost 4 bases, J lost 5 bases, and 5 bases stayed unmatched. This CDR3 comprises 14 residues. Germline V lookup: CDR1 SGHRS, CDR2 YFSETQ.

This clonotype was picked up a small number of times. V and J are TRBV10-3 and TRBJ2-7; TRBD1 might be the D (6 bases). Germline CDR1 and CDR2: ENHRY and SYGVKD. The CDR3 extends over 14 amino acids. V was shortened by 5 bases and J by 1 base, with 12 bases between the two germline ends. The CDR3 sequence: CAISNRVGSYEQYF. The CDR3 DNA follows: TGTGCCATCAGTAACAGGGTAGGGTCCTACGAGCAGTACTTC.

As regards this clonotype: Relative to the germline gene, one junction end is altered; a read error may explain this. The chain carries TRBV28 and TRBJ1-4; D unclear. Germline V gene sequence: CDR1 MDHEN, CDR2 SYDVKM. The CDR3 runs to 14 residues. CDR3 coding DNA: TGTGCCAGCAGTTTACCTCCCGCTAATGAAAGACTGTTTTTT. As protein: CASSLPPANERLFF.

This clonotype was observed a few times. This chain's CDR3 is CASSFPGQGYGYTF. The DNA of the CDR3 is TGTGCCAGCAGTTTCCCGGGACAGGGGTATGGCTACACCTTC. The chain couples TRBV12-3 or TRBV12-4 to TRBJ1-2; TRBD1 aligns across 10 bases. J was trimmed by 5 bases and V by 3 bases; bases with no gene match: 3. This CDR3 comprises 14 residues.

This clonotype is medium-sized in the sample. The rearrangement links TRBV20-1 to TRBJ2-1; the D is unclear. The V gene lost 0 bases and the J gene lost 3 bases, with 12 bases spanning the gap. This CDR3 has 15 residues. CDR1 and CDR2 from the germline V gene are DFQATT and SNEGSKA (reference sequence). CDR3 in DNA: TGCAGTGCTAGAGATGTGCGGTTTGACTACAATGAGCAGTTCTTC. Its protein is CSARDVRFDYNEQFF.

The V call is TRBV4-1, the J call TRBJ2-3; unclear D gene. The CDR3 sequence is 12 residues long. The germline V gene encodes CDR1 MGHRA and CDR2 YSYEKL. Deletions cut 3 bases from V and 4 bases from J, with 5 bases between. The CDR3 sequence is CASSHIADTQYF. The CDR3 nucleotides are TGCGCCAGCAGCCACATAGCAGATACGCAGTATTTT.

This chain uses TRBV20-1 with TRBJ1-1; D uncertain. The CDR3 is 14 residues long. The germline gives CDR1 DFQATT, CDR2 SNEGSKA (reference sequence). V was trimmed by 0 bases and J by 7 bases, leaving 15 bases between them. CDR3 residues: CSARDRSGIVEAFF. The CDR3 DNA is TGCAGTGCTAGAGATCGGTCGGGGATCGTTGAAGCTTTCTTT.

This clonotype was observed many times. This chain links TRBV18 with TRBJ1-5; no clear D. Germline V gene sequence: CDR1 KGHSH, CDR2 LQKENI. V lost 2 bases, J lost 3 bases, and 8 bases lay in between. The CDR3 spans 14 residues. CDR3 sequence reads: CASSPGMNNQPQHF. Written as DNA, the CDR3 is TGTGCCAGCTCACCAGGGATGAACAATCAGCCCCAGCATTTT.

This clonotype was picked up a small number of times. This sequence joins TRBV10-1 and TRBJ1-1, with 7 bases aligning to TRBD1. This CDR3 comprises 16 residues. J was trimmed by 1 base and V by 3 bases; bases with no gene match: 8. Germline V gene data show CDR1 as WNHNN and CDR2 as SYGVQD (reference sequence). The CDR3 reads CASSDRGQVTNTEAFF. DNA for the CDR3: TGCGCCAGCAGTGACCGCGGACAGGTGACGAACACTGAAGCTTTCTTT.